This T cell receptor (beta chain) comes out of a study of cytomegalovirus exposure and HLA in healthy donors. On the study more broadly: Within the Caucasian-associated ancestry cluster were roughly 82% of the roughly 430 genotyped donors.

This CDR3 is built from 15 residues. The V gene's germline CDR1 is SGDLS and CDR2 YYNGEE. V lost 0 bases and J lost 4, with 12 bases in between. General observations from the study: Looking again later, the authors saw that most CMV-associated TCR beta chains seemed HLA-restricted. Earlier analysis yielded a pattern in which most TCR beta V segments were productive about 90% or about 30% of the time.

While unrecorded immune exposures were likely, the donors were nominally healthy when sampled. With 60 Vbeta and 13 Jbeta primers, the PCR was carried out. Assay: immunoSEQ multiplex PCR; the TCRdb copy retains only in-frame clones and omits some. The repertoire holds some 180,000 clones, with 70% to 90% as singletons. For this clone: The antigen is unknown.

The specimen sequenced was PBMCs. This clonotype originated in a man aged 30 to 45 in good health and CMV-seropositive. This chain joins TRBV9 and TRBJ2-3; the D is unclear. The CDR3 sequence is CASSVGALAADTQYF. DNA of the CDR3: TGTGCCAGCAGCGTAGGGGCCCTGGCAGCAGATACGCAGTATTTT.